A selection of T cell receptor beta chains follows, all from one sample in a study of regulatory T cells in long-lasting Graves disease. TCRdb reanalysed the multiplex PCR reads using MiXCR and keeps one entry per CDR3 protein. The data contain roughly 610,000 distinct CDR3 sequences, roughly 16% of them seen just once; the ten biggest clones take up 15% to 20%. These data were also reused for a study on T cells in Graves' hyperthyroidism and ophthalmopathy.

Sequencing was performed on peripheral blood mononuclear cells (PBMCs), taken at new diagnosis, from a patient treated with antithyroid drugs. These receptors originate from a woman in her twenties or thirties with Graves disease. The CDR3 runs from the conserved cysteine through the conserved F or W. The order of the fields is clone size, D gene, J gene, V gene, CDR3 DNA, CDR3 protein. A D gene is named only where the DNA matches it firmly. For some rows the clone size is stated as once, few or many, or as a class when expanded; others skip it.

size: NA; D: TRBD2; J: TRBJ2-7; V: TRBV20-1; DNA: TGCAGTGCTAGAGCCAAGCCCGCCACTACTAGCGGGAGATTGGAGGAGCAGTACTTC; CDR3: CSARAKPATTSGRLEEQYF
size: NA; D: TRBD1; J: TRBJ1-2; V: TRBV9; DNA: TGTGCCAGCAGCGTGACAGGGGAGATCTTAGACTATGGCTACACCTTC; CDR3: CASSVTGEILDYGYTF
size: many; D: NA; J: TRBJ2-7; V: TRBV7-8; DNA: TGTGCCAGCAGCTTAGATGCTCGGGACACGTCGTCCTACGAGCAGTACTTC; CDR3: CASSLDARDTSSYEQYF
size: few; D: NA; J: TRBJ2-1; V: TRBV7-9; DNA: TGTGCCAGCAGCTTTATAAGCTCCTACAATGAGCAGTTCTTC; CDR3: CASSFISSYNEQFF
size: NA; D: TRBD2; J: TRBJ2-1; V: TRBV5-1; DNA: TGCGCCAGCAGCGCAATAGCGGGAGCTGAGCAGTTCTTC; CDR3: CASSAIAGAEQFF
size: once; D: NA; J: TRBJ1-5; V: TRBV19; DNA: TGTGCCACTGACGGGCGACGAGGGCAGCCCCAGCATTTT; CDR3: CATDGRRGQPQHF
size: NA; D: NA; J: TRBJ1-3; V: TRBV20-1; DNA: TGCAGTGCTAGGGGGGCTTCGAGGGGAAACACCATATATTTT; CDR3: CSARGASRGNTIYF
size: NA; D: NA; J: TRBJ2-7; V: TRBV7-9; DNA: TGTGCCAGCAGCGTATTATTGGGACACCGGGACTTC; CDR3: CASSVLLGHRDF
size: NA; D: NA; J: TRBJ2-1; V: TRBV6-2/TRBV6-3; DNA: TGTGCCAGCAGTTACCCCAGGGATGAGCAGTTCTTC; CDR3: CASSYPRDEQFF
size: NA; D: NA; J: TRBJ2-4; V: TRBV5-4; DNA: TGTGCCAGCAGCTTGCCGGAGGACATTCAGTACTTC; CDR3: CASSLPEDIQYF
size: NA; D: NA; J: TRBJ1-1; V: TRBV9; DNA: TGTGCCAGCAGCGTAGCGGGGGGAGGGGTCCCTGAAGCTTTCTTT; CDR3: CASSVAGGGVPEAFF
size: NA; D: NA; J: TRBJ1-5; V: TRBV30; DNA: TGTGCCTGGAGTCCCCGCCGTAGCAATCAGCCCCAGCATTTT; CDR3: CAWSPRRSNQPQHF
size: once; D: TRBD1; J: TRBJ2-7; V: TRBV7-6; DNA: TGTGCCAGCAGTGTAGGGGGACAGGCTGCTTACGAGCAGTACTTC; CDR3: CASSVGGQAAYEQYF
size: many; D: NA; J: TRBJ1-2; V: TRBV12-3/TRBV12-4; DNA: TGTGCCAGCAGTCGGGACGGCAACTATGGCTACACCTTC; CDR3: CASSRDGNYGYTF
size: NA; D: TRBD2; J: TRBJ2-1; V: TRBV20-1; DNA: TGCAGTGCTAAGGGACTAGTCTATGAGCAGTTCTTC; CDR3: CSAKGLVYEQFF
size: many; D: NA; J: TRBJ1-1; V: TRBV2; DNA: TGTGCCAGCAGTGGGGAGACACTTGAAGCTTTCTTT; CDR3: CASSGETLEAFF
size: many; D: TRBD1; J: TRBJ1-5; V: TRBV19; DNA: TGTGCCAGTATCGCGTCCGGGACAGGGGGCAATCAGCCCCAGCATTTT; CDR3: CASIASGTGGNQPQHF
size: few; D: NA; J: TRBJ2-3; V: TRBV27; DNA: TGTGCCAGCAGTTTAGTACCAGTAGGCACGCAGTATTTT; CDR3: CASSLVPVGTQYF
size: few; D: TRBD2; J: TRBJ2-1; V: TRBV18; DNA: TGTGCCAGCTCAGCGGAGACTAGCGGGACTTACAATGAGCAGTTCTTC; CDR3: CASSAETSGTYNEQFF
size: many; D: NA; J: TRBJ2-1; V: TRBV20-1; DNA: TGCAGTGCTAGATACGGGAGAGGTTACAATGAGCAGTTCTTC; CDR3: CSARYGRGYNEQFF
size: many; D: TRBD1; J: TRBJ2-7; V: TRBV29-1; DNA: TGCAGCGTTGGACGGGACAGGGGGCTCGAGCAGTACTTC; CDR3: CSVGRDRGLEQYF
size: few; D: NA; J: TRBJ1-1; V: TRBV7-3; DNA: TGTGCCAGCAGCAGAATCGGGCACACTGAAGCTTTCTTT; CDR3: CASSRIGHTEAFF
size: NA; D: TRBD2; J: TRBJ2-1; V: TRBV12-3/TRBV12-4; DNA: TGTGCCAGCAGTTTGGGGGCGACGGCTAGCGGGGATCCCTACAATGAGCAGTTCTTC; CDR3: CASSLGATASGDPYNEQFF
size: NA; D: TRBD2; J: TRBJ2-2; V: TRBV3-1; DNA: TGTGCCAGCAGCCAAACGGGACTAGCGAAGAACACCGGGGAGCTGTTTTTT; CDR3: CASSQTGLAKNTGELFF
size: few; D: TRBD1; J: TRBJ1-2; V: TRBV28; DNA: TGTGCCAGCAGACGGACAGGCACAGACTATGGCTACACCTTC; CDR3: CASRRTGTDYGYTF
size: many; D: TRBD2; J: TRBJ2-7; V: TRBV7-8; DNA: TGTGCCAGCAGCCCTCTAGCGGGCATGAGCTCCTACGAGCAGTACTTC; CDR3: CASSPLAGMSSYEQYF
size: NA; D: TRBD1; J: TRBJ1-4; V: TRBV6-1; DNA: TGTGCCAGCAGTCACCGGGACAGGGGTTGGGGAGTTAGTGAAAAACTGTTTTTT; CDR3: CASSHRDRGWGVSEKLFF
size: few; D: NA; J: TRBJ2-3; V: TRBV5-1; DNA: TGCGCCAGCAGCTTGGAATTAGCCAGGGGCACAGATACGCAGTATTTT; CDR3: CASSLELARGTDTQYF
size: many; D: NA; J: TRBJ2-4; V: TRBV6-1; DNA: TGTGCCAGCAGTGAACTCCGGGGTACCAAAAACATTCAGTACTTC; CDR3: CASSELRGTKNIQYF
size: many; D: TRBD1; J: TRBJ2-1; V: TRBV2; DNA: TGTGCCAGCAGTGGATTGACAGGGGCGTACAATGAGCAGTTCTTC; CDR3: CASSGLTGAYNEQFF
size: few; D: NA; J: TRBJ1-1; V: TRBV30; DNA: TGTGCCTGGAGACACCAGGGATACACTGAAGCTTTCTTT; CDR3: CAWRHQGYTEAFF
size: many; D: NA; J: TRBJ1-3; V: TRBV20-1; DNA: TGCAGTGCTAGGTTAAAGGGAAACACCATATATTTT; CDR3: CSARLKGNTIYF
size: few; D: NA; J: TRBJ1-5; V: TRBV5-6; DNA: TGTGCCAGCAGCCGGTTCTGGACAGACAATCAGCCCCAGCATTTT; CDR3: CASSRFWTDNQPQHF
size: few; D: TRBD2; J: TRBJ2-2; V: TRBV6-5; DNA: TGTGCCAGCAATTACGCGAGCGGGAGACCGGGGGAGCTGTTTTTT; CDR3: CASNYASGRPGELFF
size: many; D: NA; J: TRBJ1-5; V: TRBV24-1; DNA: TGTGCCACCAGTGATGTGGACGGTCAGCCCCAGCATTTT; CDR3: CATSDVDGQPQHF
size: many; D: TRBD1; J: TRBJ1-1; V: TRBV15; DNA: TGTGCCACCAGCAGAGATCCCACAGGGGGCACGGCTTTCTTT; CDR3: CATSRDPTGGTAFF
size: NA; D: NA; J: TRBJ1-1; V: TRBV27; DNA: TGTGCCAGCACTCGAAAGGGGGGGCTAAAGAACACTGAAGCTTTCTTT; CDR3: CASTRKGGLKNTEAFF
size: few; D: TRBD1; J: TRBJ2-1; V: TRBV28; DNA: TGTGCCAGCAGTTTCCCGCCGGACAGGCCCTACAATGAGCAGTTCTTC; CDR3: CASSFPPDRPYNEQFF
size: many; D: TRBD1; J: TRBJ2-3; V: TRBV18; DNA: TGCGCCAGCAGCCCGACAGGGTTGACAGATACGCAGTATTTT; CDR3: CASSPTGLTDTQYF
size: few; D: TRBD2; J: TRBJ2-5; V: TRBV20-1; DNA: TGCAGTGCTAGAGACCGACTAGCGGGACCTTCTTGGGAGACCCAGTACTTC; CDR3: CSARDRLAGPSWETQYF
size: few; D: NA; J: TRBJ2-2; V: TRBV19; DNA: TGTGCCAGCAGGAGGGCCGGCGGCGGGGAGCTGTTTTTT; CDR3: CASRRAGGGELFF
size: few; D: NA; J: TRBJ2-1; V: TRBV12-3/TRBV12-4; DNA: TGTGCCAGCGACGGCGGGACCGGGGCGAATGAGCAGTTCTTC; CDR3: CASDGGTGANEQFF
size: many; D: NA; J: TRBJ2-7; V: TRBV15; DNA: TGTGCCACCAGCAGAGACCAATCTTTACAGGTCCACGAGCAGTACTTC; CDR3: CATSRDQSLQVHEQYF
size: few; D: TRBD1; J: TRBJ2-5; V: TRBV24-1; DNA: TGTGCCACCAGTGATTCCCAGACAGGGTTGAGGGAGACCCAGTACTTC; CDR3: CATSDSQTGLRETQYF
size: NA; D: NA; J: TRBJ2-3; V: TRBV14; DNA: TGTGCCAGCAGCCAAGCAGGGTTTAGCACAGATACGCAGTATTTT; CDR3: CASSQAGFSTDTQYF
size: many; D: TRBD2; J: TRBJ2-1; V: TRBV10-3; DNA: TGTGCCATCAGTGGGGGGACTAGCGGCTACAATGAGCAGTTCTTC; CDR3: CAISGGTSGYNEQFF
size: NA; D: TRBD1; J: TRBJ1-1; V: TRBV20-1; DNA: TGCAGTGCTAGAGAGACAGGGACCACTGAAGCTTTCTTT; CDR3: CSARETGTTEAFF
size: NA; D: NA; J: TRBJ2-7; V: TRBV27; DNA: TGTGCCAGCAGTTCCGGACTGGATCGCGCGCAGTACTTC; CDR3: CASSSGLDRAQYF
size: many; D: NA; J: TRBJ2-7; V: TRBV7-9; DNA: TGTGCCAGCAGCTTTACGGTTCCCCTAGGCGAGCAGTACTTC; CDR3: CASSFTVPLGEQYF
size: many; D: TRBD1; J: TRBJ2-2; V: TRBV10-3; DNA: TGTGCCATCAGTCAACCGGGACAGGGGTTCGGGGAGCTGTTTTTT; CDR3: CAISQPGQGFGELFF
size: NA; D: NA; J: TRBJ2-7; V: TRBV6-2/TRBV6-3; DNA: TGTGCCAGCAGTGAGTGGAGTGGGGTCTCCTACGAGCAGTACTTC; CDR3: CASSEWSGVSYEQYF
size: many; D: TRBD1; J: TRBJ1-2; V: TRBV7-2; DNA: TGTGCCAGCAGCCGGGACAGACAAAACTATGGCTACACCTTC; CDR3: CASSRDRQNYGYTF
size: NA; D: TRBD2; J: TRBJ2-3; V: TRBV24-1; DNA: TGTGCCACCAGTGATGGACTAGCGGGAGCAGATACGCAGTATTTT; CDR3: CATSDGLAGADTQYF
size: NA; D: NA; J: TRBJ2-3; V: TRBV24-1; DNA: TGTGCCACCAGTGTCACCACAACTACGGACAATACGCAGTATTTT; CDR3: CATSVTTTTDNTQYF
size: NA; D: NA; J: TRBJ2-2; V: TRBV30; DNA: TGTGCCTGGAGTGTACAAGCAGCGAACACCGGGGAGCTGTTTTTT; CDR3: CAWSVQAANTGELFF
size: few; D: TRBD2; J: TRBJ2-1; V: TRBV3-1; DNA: TGTGCCAGCAGCCAACTAGCGGGAGGTGGCTACAATGAGCAGTTCTTC; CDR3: CASSQLAGGGYNEQFF